The clone carrying this T cell receptor (beta chain) appeared a few times. No antigen is known for it. This specimen comes from a study of CD8 T cells in ankylosing spondylitis. Overall study results and limits: Made up of about eight highly homologous variants, a TCR beta motif appeared characteristic of ankylosing spondylitis blood. Enrichment of disease-linked clones was reportedly significant in matched ankylosing spondylitis synovial fluid.

V trimming: 4 bases; J trimming: 4 bases; junction bases outside the gene matches: 6. The CDR3 is 14 residues long. The germline V gene encodes CDR1 DFQATT and CDR2 SNEGSKA (reference sequence). One entry per CDR3 protein results from TCRdb running MiXCR on the 5' RACE reads. This sample has more than 200,000 distinct CDR3 sequences; approximately 24% occur once, and the top ten carry approximately 0.61%. The specimen was blood, either unsorted or a sorted T cell fraction (not recorded which). The source of this sequence is a male donor with ankylosing spondylitis or in good health (not recorded which). The chain uses TRBV20-1 and TRBJ2-1; 8 bases fit TRBD2. The CDR3 DNA reads as TGCAGTGCTACGGGAGGGGGTATTTACAATGAGCAGTTCTTC. This gives the protein CSATGGGIYNEQFF.